This T cell receptor beta chain was identified during a study of cytomegalovirus exposure and HLA in healthy donors. Across the study: Genotyping showed roughly 77% of about 370 donors falling in the Caucasian-associated ancestry cluster.

Germline assignment: CDR1 WSHSY and CDR2 SAAADI. This CDR3 has 15 residues. The ends were cut back, 9 bases at V and 0 bases at J, with 18 bases in the middle. Broader study findings: In a later analysis, donors in an Asian-associated ancestry cluster reportedly had fewer N-insertions in productive TCRs than the cohort mean. CMV serostatus stood as the only immune exposure information on hand.

This clone was counted between two and nine times. Antigen specificity is unknown. The PCR contained 60 Vbeta and 13 Jbeta primers. Generated by immunoSEQ multiplex PCR, the TCRdb table keeps only in-frame clones and is missing some. The profile shows about 140,000 clones, around 80% of them singletons. The source of this sequence is a man in his forties in good health and CMV-seropositive. The specimen was PBMCs. The chain couples TRBV10-2 to TRBJ2-7; D is possibly TRBD2 (6 bases). The CDR3 spells CASWGKATSSYEQYF. The CDR3 nucleotides read TGCGCCAGTTGGGGTAAAGCGACTAGCTCCTACGAGCAGTACTTC.